The present T cell receptor beta chain was sequenced within a study of a mutant IDH1 vaccine in newly diagnosed glioma. On the study more broadly: Treated patients were roughly 62% male, roughly 38% female, mean age about 41 years. Study findings and constraints: Over 85% of patients showed vaccine-induced immune responses across multiple MHC alleles.

Details on this clone: Its specificity is unknown.

The CDR3 contains 13 residues. Germline CDR1 and CDR2: MNHNS and SASEGT. TCRdb's table, derived via immunoSEQ multiplex PCR, lists solely in-frame clones and lacks some. Of approximately 41,000 clones listed, 80% to 90% are singletons. As for time point: week 23, last vaccination. Each dose of the vaccine consisted of 300 ug of mutant IDH1 20-mer peptide, with topical imiquimod. The origin of this receptor is a man aged 35-49 years with glioma. The genes are TRBV6-1 and TRBJ2-5; 7 positions match TRBD1. The J call may be mistaken, given a closer DNA end match to TRBJ2-7. The sequences come from PBMCs, collected from a glioma patient whose treatment included an IDH1 peptide vaccine. CDR3 sequence reads: CASSAGQVYEQYF. The CDR3 DNA reads as TGTGCCAGCAGTGCCGGACAGGTCTACGAGCAGTACTTC.